The 31 T cell receptor beta chains listed next were all sequenced from one sample in a study of cytomegalovirus exposure and HLA in healthy donors. Measured with immunoSEQ multiplex PCR; TCRdb has only the in-frame clones, and not every one. The profile covers 65,000 to 80,000 clones, with roughly 94% appearing a single time and 1.5% to 2% taken by the ten largest. Sequencing was done on a sample of PBMCs. The source is a young woman in good health and CMV-seropositive.

This sequence joins TRBV5-5 and TRBJ1-4; D possibly corresponds to TRBD1 (5 bases). The CDR3 has 12 residues. V gave up 1 base and J gave up 8 bases, with 6 bases separating them. The germline gives CDR1 SGHKS, CDR2 YYEKEE (reference sequence). CDR3 loop: CASSLQGEKLFF. The CDR3 bases are TGTGCCAGCAGCTTGCAGGGAGAAAAACTGTTTTTT.

The chain uses TRBV7-9 and TRBJ2-1; D gene ambiguous. V lost 2 bases, J lost 3 bases, and 5 bases lay in between. The V gene's germline CDR1 is SEHNR and CDR2 FQNEAQ (reference sequence). CDR3 length: 13 amino acids. In DNA, the CDR3 is TGTGCCAGCAGCTTACTTCTCTACAATGAGCAGTTCTTC. Protein: CASSLLLYNEQFF. Full variable domain (rest looked up from reference TRBV7-9 and TRBJ2-1): DTGVSQNPRHKITKRGQNVTFRCDPISEHNRLYWYRQTLGQGPEFLTYFQNEAQLEKSRLLSDRFSAERPKGSFSTLEIQRTEQGDSAMYLCASSLLLYNEQFFGPGTRLTVL.

The chain combines TRBV30 with TRBJ2-7; no clear D gene. The CDR3 length is 11 residues. From germline, CDR1 is GTSNPN and CDR2 SVGIG (reference sequence). V was cut by 6 bases and J by 1 base, with 7 bases left in between. Written as DNA, the CDR3 is TGTGCCTGCTCGGAGTCCTACGAGCAGTACTTC. It encodes CACSESYEQYF.

This chain links TRBV15 with TRBJ1-1, with 8 positions matching TRBD1. This CDR3 contains 14 residues. The germline V gene encodes CDR1 LNHNV and CDR2 YYDKDF (reference sequence). The junction had 3 bases not matched to a gene; V was cut back by 3 bases and J by 3 bases. The CDR3 DNA is TGTGCCACCAGCAGGGACAGGGCCCACACTGAAGCTTTCTTT. Translation gives CATSRDRAHTEAFF.

The CDR3 coding sequence is TGTGCCAGCAGTTTCCCAACAGGGTCTGGCTACACCTTC. It is translated as CASSFPTGSGYTF. This chain uses TRBV27 with TRBJ1-2, with a weak D call TRBD1 (6 bases). CDR3 length: 13 residues. Trimming took off 3 bases at V and 7 bases at J, with 12 bases between the two ends. Germline V gene sequence: CDR1 MNHEY, CDR2 SMNVEV (reference sequence).

The V call is TRBV5-1, the J call TRBJ2-6; 11 bases align to TRBD2. CDR1 and CDR2 (germline): SGHRS, YFSETQ. V trimming: 4 bases; J trimming: 3 bases; junction bases outside the gene matches: 6. The CDR3 is 17 amino acids. The CDR3 nucleotides are TGCGCCAGCAGCATTAGCGGGAGGGCCGATGGGGCCAACGTCCTGACTTTC. Translating it yields CASSISGRADGANVLTF.

This rearrangement joins TRBV27 to TRBJ2-2, with TRBD2 as a possible D gene (7 bases). CDR3 size: 16 residues. Germline-derived CDR1 and CDR2 are MNHEY and SMNVEV (reference sequence). V lost 3 bases to trimming and J lost 4 bases, with 15 bases between them. The CDR3 nucleotides read TGTGCCAGCAGTTTGGGGGGGCGCGGGGTCACCGGGGAGCTGTTTTTT. Translating gives CASSLGGRGVTGELFF.

V and J are TRBV6-1 and TRBJ2-5; D perhaps matches TRBD2 (6 bases). V was cut by 8 bases and J by 5 bases, with 9 bases left in between. This CDR3 has 11 amino acids. CDR1 is MNHNS and CDR2 is SASEGT in the germline V gene. The CDR3: CASWRDETQYF. The CDR3 nucleotides are TGTGCCAGCTGGAGGGATGAGACCCAGTACTTC.

V gene TRBV13 combines with J gene TRBJ2-7; 10 bases line up with TRBD2. V was pared by 4 bases and J by 1 base, with 7 bases of the junction left unmatched. This CDR3 contains 16 residues. Looked up from germline, CDR1 is PRHDT and CDR2 is FYEKMQ (reference sequence). CDR3 loop: CASSSQLAGISYEQYF. The CDR3 DNA reads TGTGCCAGCAGCTCCCAACTAGCGGGGATTTCCTACGAGCAGTACTTC.

The chain links TRBV7-9 to TRBJ2-1; the match to TRBD2 covers 9 bases. CDR1 is SEHNR, CDR2 FQNEAQ, per germline (reference sequence). With V trimmed by 3 bases and J by 0 bases, 12 bases remained unmatched. This CDR3 comprises 19 residues. The CDR3 DNA sequence: TGTGCCAGCAGCTTCGCCCTAGCGGGGCCACTGAGCTCCTACAATGAGCAGTTCTTC. This translates into CASSFALAGPLSSYNEQFF.

The rearrangement links TRBV4-1 to TRBJ2-3; tentative D call: TRBD2 (7 bases). Germline V CDR1 and CDR2: MGHRA, YSYEKL. The length of the CDR3 is 14 residues. The V end lost 4 bases, the J end lost 6 bases, and 14 bases lay between the germline ends. The CDR3 DNA follows: TGCGCCAGCAGCCCCGTCAGGGGAGGGGATACGCAGTATTTT. Translated, it gives CASSPVRGGDTQYF.

The gene calls are TRBV30 and TRBJ2-1; D is ambiguous. The ends were cut back, 0 bases at V and 0 bases at J, with 6 bases in the middle. Germline CDR1 reads GTSNPN; CDR2 reads SVGIG (reference sequence). CDR3 length equals 14 residues. CDR3 bases: TGTGCCTGGAGTGTAACTAACTCCTACAATGAGCAGTTCTTC. Its translation: CAWSVTNSYNEQFF.

The chain uses TRBV27 and TRBJ1-1, with a weak D call TRBD1 (6 bases). V was shortened by 3 bases and J by 6 bases, with 11 bases between the two germline ends. The germline CDR1 and CDR2 sequences are MNHEY and SMNVEV (reference sequence). CDR3 length equals 13 residues. The CDR3 reads CASSFAEGAEAFF. The CDR3 nucleotides are TGTGCCAGCAGTTTCGCTGAGGGGGCTGAAGCTTTCTTT.

The chain couples TRBV28 to TRBJ1-2; 10 bases match TRBD1. There are 17 residues in the CDR3. The germline gives CDR1 MDHEN, CDR2 SYDVKM. V shed 1 base, J shed 5 bases, and the junction held 10 bases outside the gene matches. In DNA form, the CDR3 reads TGTGCCAGCAGTTTATTAGGGGCTGGGACAGGGGTTTATGGCTACACCTTC. Translation: CASSLLGAGTGVYGYTF.

The chain combines TRBV29-1 with TRBJ1-1, with a tentative D call TRBD1 (5 bases). The V and J ends lost 3 bases and 5 bases respectively, with 19 bases between them. The germline CDR1 and CDR2 sequences are SQVTM and ANQGSEA. CDR3 length: 15 residues. This CDR3 reads CSVDGFGGGRTEAFF. The CDR3 DNA sequence: TGCAGCGTTGACGGATTCGGGGGAGGAAGGACTGAAGCTTTCTTT. Full variable domain (missing parts from reference TRBV29-1 and TRBJ1-1): SAVISQKPSRDICQRGTSLTIQCQVDSQVTMMFWYRQQPGQSLTLIATANQGSEATYESGFVIDKFPISRPNLTFSTLTVSNMSPEDSSIYLCSVDGFGGGRTEAFFGQGTRLTVV.

This clone was picked up one time. This chain joins TRBV11-2 and TRBJ2-2, with 8 bases matching TRBD2. The trim removed 2 bases at V and 6 bases at J, leaving 5 bases unmatched. The CDR3 is 15 residues long. Germline lookup yields CDR1 SGHAT and CDR2 FQNNGV. CDR3 coding DNA: TGTGCCAGCAGCTTAATTCTAGCGGGCTCCGGGGAGCTGTTTTTT. Translating it yields CASSLILAGSGELFF. The variable domain in full, with the rest retrieved from reference TRBV11-2 and TRBJ2-2, is EAGVAQSPRYKIIEKRQSVAFWCNPISGHATLYWYQQILGQGPKLLIQFQNNGVVDDSQLPKDRFSAERLKGVDSTLKIQPAKLEDSAVYLCASSLILAGSGELFFGEGSRLTVL.

The chain recombines TRBV5-1 with TRBJ1-2; TRBD1 agrees at 9 bases. Germline-derived CDR1 and CDR2 are SGHRS and YFSETQ. The V segment lost 4 bases and the J segment 8 bases; nucleotides outside the gene matches: 12. The CDR3 is made up of 15 amino acids. The CDR3 region has the DNA TGCGCCAGCAGCCCCAGGGGACAGGGATCAGGCGGCTACACCTTC. It translates to CASSPRGQGSGGYTF.

This clone is categorized as medium-sized. The chain couples TRBV6-1 to TRBJ2-4; D is undetermined. The CDR3 extends over 14 amino acids. In germline, CDR1 is MNHNS, CDR2 SASEGT. V shed 1 base and J shed 4 bases, with 8 bases lying between them. This CDR3 reads CASSEDPEKNIQYF. CDR3 nucleotides: TGTGCCAGCAGTGAAGACCCGGAGAAAAACATTCAGTACTTC.

This chain joins TRBV11-2 and TRBJ2-1; TRBD2 might be the D (5 bases). The CDR3 is 17 residues long. Looked up from germline, CDR1 is SGHAT and CDR2 is FQNNGV. V was pared by 5 bases and J by 6 bases, with 23 bases between. The CDR3 loop reads CASSSRASDLTSNEQFF. The CDR3 coding sequence is TGTGCCAGCAGCAGTCGAGCGTCGGACTTAACATCCAATGAGCAGTTCTTC.

The gene calls are TRBV6-5 and TRBJ2-7; perhaps TRBD1 as D (6 bases). Germline CDR1 is MNHEY and CDR2 is SVGAGI. Trimming removed 4 bases at V and 7 bases at J, with 11 bases between. CDR3 length: 12 residues. The CDR3 loop is CASSSFQGEQYF. The DNA of the CDR3 is TGTGCCAGCAGTTCCTTTCAGGGGGAGCAGTACTTC.

The sample holds one count of this clone. The rearrangement links TRBV11-2 to TRBJ2-3, with 10 bases identical to TRBD2. Trimming removed 1 base from V and 2 bases from J; junction bases left unmatched: 9. The CDR3 has 18 residues. The germline CDR1 and CDR2 sequences are SGHAT and FQNNGV. Written as DNA, the CDR3 is TGTGCCAGCAGCTTAGGGACTAGCGGCATATTTTCCACAGATACGCAGTATTTT. It encodes CASSLGTSGIFSTDTQYF. The full variable domain, its missing parts supplied by reference TRBV11-2 and TRBJ2-3, is EAGVAQSPRYKIIEKRQSVAFWCNPISGHATLYWYQQILGQGPKLLIQFQNNGVVDDSQLPKDRFSAERLKGVDSTLKIQPAKLEDSAVYLCASSLGTSGIFSTDTQYFGPGTRLTVL.

This clone was recorded only once. V is TRBV7-8 and J is TRBJ2-7; tentatively, D is TRBD1 (5 bases). The CDR3 totals 15 residues. V was clipped by 5 bases and J by 0 bases, with 14 bases between them. CDR1 and CDR2 (germline): SGHVS, FQNEAQ. CDR3 bases: TGTGCCAGCAGCCCAGGGCGCGGAAACTCCTACGAGCAGTACTTC. Protein sequence: CASSPGRGNSYEQYF.

The count of this clone is one. The gene calls are TRBV29-1 and TRBJ1-2, with no clear D. The germline V gene encodes CDR1 SQVTM and CDR2 ANQGSEA. Trimming took 6 bases from V and 4 from J, leaving 24 bases between them. The CDR3 is made up of 16 amino acids. The chain's CDR3 is CSVDGLSGVNPYGYTF. As DNA, the CDR3 is TGCAGCGTGGATGGCTTGAGCGGGGTCAACCCCTATGGCTACACCTTC.

The chain is built from TRBV4-3 and TRBJ2-7, with TRBD1 identical over 9 bases. Germline loops: CDR1 LGHNA, CDR2 YSLEER. The V and J ends lost 1 base and 4 bases, in that order; junction bases with no gene match: 17. The CDR3 totals 19 residues. Here the CDR3 reads CASSQAGGSTGGARYEQYF. The CDR3, as DNA: TGCGCCAGCAGCCAAGCCGGTGGGTCCACAGGGGGCGCAAGGTACGAGCAGTACTTC.

The chain employs TRBV7-9 and TRBJ2-7; 7 bases are a match to TRBD2. J gave up 3 bases and V 2 bases, and 7 bases lay outside the gene matches. Per the germline V gene, CDR1 is SEHNR and CDR2 is FQNEAQ (reference sequence). The CDR3 loop spans 15 amino acids. CDR3 coding DNA: TGTGCCAGCAGCTTACCCACTAGCGAAAGCTACGAGCAGTACTTC. It specifies CASSLPTSESYEQYF.

This sequence joins TRBV5-6 and TRBJ2-1, with D possibly being TRBD1 (6 bases). V was clipped by 0 bases and J by 0 bases, with 10 bases between them. This CDR3 is 16 amino acids long. Germline assignment: CDR1 SGHDT and CDR2 YYEEEE. DNA for the CDR3: TGTGCCAGCAGCTTGGAAGTGGGGGCCTCCTACAATGAGCAGTTCTTC. It translates to CASSLEVGASYNEQFF.

This rearrangement joins TRBV7-2 to TRBJ1-6; 8 bases fit TRBD1. Germline loops: CDR1 SGHTA, CDR2 FQGNSA. The junction had 7 bases not matched to a gene; V was cut back by 5 bases and J by 7 bases. The CDR3 is 15 amino acids. CDR3 DNA: TGTGCCAGCAGCACGGACAGGGTAGGAAATTCACCCCTCCACTTT. It specifies CASSTDRVGNSPLHF.

This chain connects TRBV11-3 to TRBJ1-1; TRBD1 matches 7 bases. CDR3 size: 14 residues. The germline gives CDR1 SGHNT, CDR2 YENEEA. J gave up 7 bases and V 5 bases, and 10 bases lay outside the gene matches. CDR3 DNA: TGTGCCAGCAGCGCGGATACCGGGACAGATGAAGCTTTCTTT. Translated: CASSADTGTDEAFF. Complete variable domain (other parts from reference TRBV11-3 and TRBJ1-1): EAGVVQSPRYKIIEKKQPVAFWCNPISGHNTLYWYLQNLGQGPELLIRYENEEAVDDSQLPKDRFSAERLKGVDSTLKIQPAELGDSAVYLCASSADTGTDEAFFGQGTRLTVV.

This chain links TRBV11-3 with TRBJ2-1; D remains ambiguous. This CDR3 region has 12 residues. Trimming took 3 bases from V and 8 from J, leaving 8 bases between them. Germline-derived CDR1 and CDR2 are SGHNT and YENEEA. The CDR3 protein is CASSLGEDEQFF. The CDR3 DNA reads as TGTGCCAGCAGCTTGGGTGAGGATGAGCAGTTCTTC.

The chain employs TRBV11-2 and TRBJ2-1; 12 bases align to TRBD2. Unmatched junction bases numbered 8, after V lost 2 bases and J lost 6 bases. This CDR3 comprises 17 residues. Germline-derived CDR1 and CDR2 are SGHAT and FQNNGV. The CDR3 loop reads CASSLLGLAGWGNEQFF. The CDR3 nucleotides are TGTGCCAGCAGCTTACTCGGACTAGCGGGATGGGGCAATGAGCAGTTCTTC.

The chain recombines TRBV6-1 with TRBJ1-4, with D tentatively TRBD1 (6 bases). The CDR3 runs to 14 residues. Between the trimmed V and J ends, which lost 6 bases and 8 bases, there was a span of 16 bases. From germline, CDR1 is MNHNS and CDR2 SASEGT. The CDR3 bases are TGTGCCAGCAGAAGAGCGGGGGCTGGGGAAAAACTGTTTTTT. This encodes CASRRAGAGEKLFF.